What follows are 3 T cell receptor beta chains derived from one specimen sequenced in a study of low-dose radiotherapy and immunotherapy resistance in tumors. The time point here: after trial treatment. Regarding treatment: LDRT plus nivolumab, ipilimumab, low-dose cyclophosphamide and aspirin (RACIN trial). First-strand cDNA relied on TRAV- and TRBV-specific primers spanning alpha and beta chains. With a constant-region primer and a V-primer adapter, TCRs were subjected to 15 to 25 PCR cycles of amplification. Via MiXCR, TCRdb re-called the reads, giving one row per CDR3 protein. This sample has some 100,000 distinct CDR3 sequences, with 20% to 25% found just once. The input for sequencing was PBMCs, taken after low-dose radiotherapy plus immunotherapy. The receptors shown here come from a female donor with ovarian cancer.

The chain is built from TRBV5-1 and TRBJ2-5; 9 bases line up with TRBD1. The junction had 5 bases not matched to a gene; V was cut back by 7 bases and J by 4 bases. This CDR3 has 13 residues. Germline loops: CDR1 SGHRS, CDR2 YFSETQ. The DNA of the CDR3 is TGCGCCAGCCGCGGGACAGGGATAGAGACCCAGTACTTC. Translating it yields CASRGTGIETQYF.

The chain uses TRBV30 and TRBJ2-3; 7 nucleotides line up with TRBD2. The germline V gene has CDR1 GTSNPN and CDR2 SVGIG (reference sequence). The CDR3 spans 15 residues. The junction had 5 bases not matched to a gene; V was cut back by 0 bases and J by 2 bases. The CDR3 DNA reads TGTGCCTGGAGTGTTCCGCGGGGGTACACAGATACGCAGTATTTT. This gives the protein CAWSVPRGYTDTQYF.

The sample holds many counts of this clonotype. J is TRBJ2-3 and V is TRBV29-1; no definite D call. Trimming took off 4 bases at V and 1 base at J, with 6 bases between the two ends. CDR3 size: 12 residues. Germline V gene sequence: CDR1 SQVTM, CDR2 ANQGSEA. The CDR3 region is CSVAPGTDTQYF. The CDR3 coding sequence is TGCAGCGTTGCCCCAGGCACAGATACGCAGTATTTT.